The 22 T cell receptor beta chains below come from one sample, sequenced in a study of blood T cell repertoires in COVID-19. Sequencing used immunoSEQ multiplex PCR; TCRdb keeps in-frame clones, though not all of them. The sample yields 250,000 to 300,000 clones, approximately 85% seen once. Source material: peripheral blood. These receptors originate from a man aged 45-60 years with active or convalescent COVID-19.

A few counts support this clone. This CDR3 is CASSYSEGNSPLHF. DNA for the CDR3: TGTGCCAGCAGTTACTCGGAGGGGAATTCACCCCTCCACTTT. The chain combines TRBV6-6 with TRBJ1-6; D might be TRBD1 (5 bases). The germline V gene has CDR1 MNHNY and CDR2 SVGAGI (reference sequence). V was clipped by 0 bases and J by 7 bases, with 7 bases between them. This CDR3 has 14 residues.

This CDR3 reads CASSYVNGQPQHF. The CDR3 DNA follows: TGTGCCAGCAGTTACGTAAACGGTCAGCCCCAGCATTTT. The chain is built from TRBV6-5 and TRBJ1-5; D is uncertain. Trimming removed 2 bases from V and 6 bases from J, with 8 bases in between. CDR1 MNHEY and CDR2 SVGAGI come from the germline V gene. The CDR3 runs 13 residues.

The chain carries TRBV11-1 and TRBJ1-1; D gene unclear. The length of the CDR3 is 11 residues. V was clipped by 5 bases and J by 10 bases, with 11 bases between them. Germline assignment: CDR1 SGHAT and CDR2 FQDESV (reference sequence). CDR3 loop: CASSKGGVAFF. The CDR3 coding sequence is TGTGCCAGCAGCAAAGGCGGAGTAGCTTTCTTT.

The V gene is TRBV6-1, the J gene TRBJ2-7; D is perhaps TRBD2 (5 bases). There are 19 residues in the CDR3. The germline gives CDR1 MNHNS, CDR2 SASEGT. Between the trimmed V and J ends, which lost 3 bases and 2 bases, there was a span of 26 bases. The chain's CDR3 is CASSEPRVYSKQYPYEQYF. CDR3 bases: TGTGCCAGCAGTGAGCCGAGGGTCTACTCAAAGCAGTATCCCTACGAGCAGTACTTC.

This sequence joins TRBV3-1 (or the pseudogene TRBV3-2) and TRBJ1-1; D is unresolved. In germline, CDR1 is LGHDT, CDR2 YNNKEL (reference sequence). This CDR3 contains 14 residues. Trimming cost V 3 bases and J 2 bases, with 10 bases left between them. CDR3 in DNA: TGTGCCAGCAGCCAGGCAGGAACCAACACTGAAGCTTTCTTT. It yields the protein CASSQAGTNTEAFF.

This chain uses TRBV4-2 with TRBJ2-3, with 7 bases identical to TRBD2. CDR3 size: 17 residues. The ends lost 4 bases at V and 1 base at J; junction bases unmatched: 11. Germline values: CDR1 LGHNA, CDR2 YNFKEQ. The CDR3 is CASSRGGAGRGTDTQYF. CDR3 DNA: TGTGCCAGCAGCCGCGGAGGAGCGGGACGGGGCACAGATACGCAGTATTTT.

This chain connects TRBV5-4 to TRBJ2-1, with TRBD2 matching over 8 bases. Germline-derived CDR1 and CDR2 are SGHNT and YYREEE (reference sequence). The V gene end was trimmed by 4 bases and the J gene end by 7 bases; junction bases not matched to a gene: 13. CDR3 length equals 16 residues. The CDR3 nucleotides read TGTGCCAGCAGCACCGGGAGGGTCCGCGAGGGGAATGAGCAGTTCTTC. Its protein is CASSTGRVREGNEQFF. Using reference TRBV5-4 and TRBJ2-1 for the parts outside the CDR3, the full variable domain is ETGVTQSPTHLIKTRGQQVTLRCSSQSGHNTVSWYQQALGQGPQFIFQYYREEENGRGNFPPRFSGLQFPNYSSELNVNALELDDSALYLCASSTGRVREGNEQFFGPGTRLTVL.

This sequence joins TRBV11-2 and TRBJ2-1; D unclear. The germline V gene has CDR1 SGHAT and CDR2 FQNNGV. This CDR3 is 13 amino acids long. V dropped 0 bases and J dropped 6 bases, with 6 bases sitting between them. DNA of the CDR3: TGTGCCAGCAGCTTAGAAAGCCTCAATGAGCAGTTCTTC. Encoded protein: CASSLESLNEQFF.

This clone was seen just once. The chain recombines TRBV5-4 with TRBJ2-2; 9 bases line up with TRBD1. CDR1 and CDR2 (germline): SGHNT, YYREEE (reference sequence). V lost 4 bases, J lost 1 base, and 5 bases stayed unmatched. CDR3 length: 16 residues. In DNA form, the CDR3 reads TGTGCCAGCAGCCTGTACAGGGGGCTGAACACCGGGGAGCTGTTTTTT. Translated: CASSLYRGLNTGELFF.

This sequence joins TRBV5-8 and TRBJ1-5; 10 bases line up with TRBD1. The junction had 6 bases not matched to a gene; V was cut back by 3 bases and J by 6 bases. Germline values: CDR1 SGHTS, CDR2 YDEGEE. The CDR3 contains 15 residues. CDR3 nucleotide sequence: TGTGCCAGCAGCTCTGGACAGGGGGAAGTTCAGCCCCAGCATTTT. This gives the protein CASSSGQGEVQPQHF.

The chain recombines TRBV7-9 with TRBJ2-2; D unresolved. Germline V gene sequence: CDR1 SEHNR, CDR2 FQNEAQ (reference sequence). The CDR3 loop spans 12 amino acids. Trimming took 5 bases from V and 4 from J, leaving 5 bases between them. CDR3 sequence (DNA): TGTGCCAGCAGCCCGAGCACCGGGGAGCTGTTTTTT. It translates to CASSPSTGELFF.

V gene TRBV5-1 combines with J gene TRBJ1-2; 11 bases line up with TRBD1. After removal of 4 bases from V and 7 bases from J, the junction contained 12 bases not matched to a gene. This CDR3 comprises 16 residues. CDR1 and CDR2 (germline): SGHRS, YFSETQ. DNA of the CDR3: TGCGCCAGCAGCCCTGGAAGAGGACAGGGGGCGATTGGCTACACCTTC. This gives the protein CASSPGRGQGAIGYTF.

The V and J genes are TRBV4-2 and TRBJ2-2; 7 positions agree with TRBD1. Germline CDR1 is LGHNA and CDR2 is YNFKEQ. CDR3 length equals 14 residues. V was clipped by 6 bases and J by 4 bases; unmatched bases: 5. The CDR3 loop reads CASRSRGSTGELFF. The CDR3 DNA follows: TGTGCCAGCAGAAGCAGGGGGTCCACCGGGGAGCTGTTTTTT.

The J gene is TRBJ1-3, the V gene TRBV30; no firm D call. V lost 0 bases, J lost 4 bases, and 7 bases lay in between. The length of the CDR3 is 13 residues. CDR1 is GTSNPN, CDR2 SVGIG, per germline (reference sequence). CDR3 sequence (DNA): TGTGCCTGGAGTGTAGACATCGGAAACACCATATATTTT. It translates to CAWSVDIGNTIYF.

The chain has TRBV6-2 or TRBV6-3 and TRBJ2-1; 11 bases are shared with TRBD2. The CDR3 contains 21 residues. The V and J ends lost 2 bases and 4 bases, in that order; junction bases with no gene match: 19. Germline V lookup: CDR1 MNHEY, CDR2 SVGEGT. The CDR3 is CASSYQSGTSGSRRGYNEQFF. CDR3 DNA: TGTGCCAGCAGTTACCAATCCGGGACTAGCGGTTCCCGAAGGGGTTACAATGAGCAGTTCTTC.

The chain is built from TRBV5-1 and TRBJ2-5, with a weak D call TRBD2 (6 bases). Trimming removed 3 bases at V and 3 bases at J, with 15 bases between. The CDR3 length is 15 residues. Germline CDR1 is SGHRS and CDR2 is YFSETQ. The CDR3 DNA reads TGCGCCAGCAGCTCAGCGGGCGGCCCCAAAGAGACCCAGTACTTC. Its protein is CASSSAGGPKETQYF.

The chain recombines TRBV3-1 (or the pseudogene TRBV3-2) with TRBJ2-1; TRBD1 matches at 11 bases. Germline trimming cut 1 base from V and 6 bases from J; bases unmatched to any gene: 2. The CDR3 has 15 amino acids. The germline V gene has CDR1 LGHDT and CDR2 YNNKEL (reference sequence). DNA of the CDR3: TGTGCCAGCAGCCAAGCCGGGACAGGGGGCAATGAGCAGTTCTTC. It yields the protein CASSQAGTGGNEQFF.

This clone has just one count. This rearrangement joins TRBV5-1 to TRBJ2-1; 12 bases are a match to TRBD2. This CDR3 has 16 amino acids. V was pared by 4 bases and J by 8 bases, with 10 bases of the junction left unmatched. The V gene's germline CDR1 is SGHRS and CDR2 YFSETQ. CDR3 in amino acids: CASSPIETSGGDEQFF. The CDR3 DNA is TGCGCCAGCAGCCCCATAGAGACTAGCGGGGGCGATGAGCAGTTCTTC. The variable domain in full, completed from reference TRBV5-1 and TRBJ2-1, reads KAGVTQTPRYLIKTRGQQVTLSCSPISGHRSVSWYQQTPGQGLQFLFEYFSETQRNKGNFPGRFSGRQFSNSRSEMNVSTLELGDSALYLCASSPIETSGGDEQFFGPGTRLTVL.

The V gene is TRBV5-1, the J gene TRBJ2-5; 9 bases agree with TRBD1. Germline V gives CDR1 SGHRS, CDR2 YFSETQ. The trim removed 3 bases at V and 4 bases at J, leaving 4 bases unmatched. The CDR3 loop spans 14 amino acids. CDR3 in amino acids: CASSSGTGSETQYF. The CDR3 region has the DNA TGCGCCAGCAGCTCCGGGACAGGGTCAGAGACCCAGTACTTC.

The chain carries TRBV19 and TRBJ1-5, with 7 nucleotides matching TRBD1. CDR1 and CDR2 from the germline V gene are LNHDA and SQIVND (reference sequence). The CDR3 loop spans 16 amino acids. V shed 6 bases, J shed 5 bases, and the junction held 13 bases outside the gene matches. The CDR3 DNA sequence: TGTGCCAGTAGCCGGCCTGGATCTGGGACAGATCAGCCCCAGCATTTT. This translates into CASSRPGSGTDQPQHF.

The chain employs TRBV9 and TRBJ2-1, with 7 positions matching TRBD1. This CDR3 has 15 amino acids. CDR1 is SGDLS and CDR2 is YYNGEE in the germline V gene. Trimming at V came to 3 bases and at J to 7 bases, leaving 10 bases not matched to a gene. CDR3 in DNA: TGTGCCAGCAGCGGAACGGGACAGCTAGTAAATGAGCAGTTCTTC. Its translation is CASSGTGQLVNEQFF.

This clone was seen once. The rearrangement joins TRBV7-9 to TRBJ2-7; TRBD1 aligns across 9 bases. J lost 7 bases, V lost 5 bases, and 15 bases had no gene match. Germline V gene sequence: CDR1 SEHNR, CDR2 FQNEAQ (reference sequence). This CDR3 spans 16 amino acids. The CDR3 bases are TGTGCCAGCAGCCGATCTCGGACAGGGGCAGAGGGGGAGCAGTACTTC. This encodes CASSRSRTGAEGEQYF.